The 17 T cell receptor beta chains below were found in one sample sequenced in a study of T cells after yellow fever vaccination. Using its own MiXCR run on the 5' RACE reads, TCRdb lists one record per CDR3 protein. Of over 250,000 distinct CDR3 sequences listed, around 4.9% are singletons. The material sequenced was CD4+ T cells sorted from PBMCs, taken on the day of the yellow fever booster vaccination. The receptor source for this set is a man aged 18 to 30 who received the YFV17D yellow fever vaccine.

This clonotype was observed a handful of times. This chain links TRBV5-1 with TRBJ1-6, with a possible D match to TRBD1 (6 bases). The V end lost 2 bases, the J end lost 7 bases, and 10 bases lay between the germline ends. Germline CDR1 SGHRS, CDR2 YFSETQ. The CDR3 runs to 14 residues. CDR3 sequence reads: CASSLQGENSPLHF. DNA of the CDR3: TGCGCCAGCAGCTTACAGGGCGAGAATTCACCCCTCCACTTT. Complete variable domain (other parts from reference TRBV5-1 and TRBJ1-6): KAGVTQTPRYLIKTRGQQVTLSCSPISGHRSVSWYQQTPGQGLQFLFEYFSETQRNKGNFPGRFSGRQFSNSRSEMNVSTLELGDSALYLCASSLQGENSPLHFGNGTRLTVT.

The chain employs TRBV6-2 or TRBV6-3 and TRBJ2-7, with TRBD1 matching over 7 bases. With 2 bases clipped from V and 3 bases from J, the junction kept 7 bases outside the gene matches. Per germline, CDR1 MNHEY and CDR2 SVGEGT. CDR3 size: 15 residues. CDR3 nucleotide sequence: TGTGCCAGCAGTTACGGTTTGGGACAGCTCTACGAGCAGTACTTC. Translating it yields CASSYGLGQLYEQYF.

This clonotype was picked up a small number of times. The CDR3 DNA is TGTGCCACCAGCAGAGATCAGGGTTCCTACGAGCAGTACGTC. Translation gives CATSRDQGSYEQYV. The chain carries TRBV15 and TRBJ2-7; possible D gene TRBD1, 5 bases. Trimming removed 0 bases at V and 1 base at J, with 7 bases between. The germline CDR1 and CDR2 sequences are LNHNV and YYDKDF (reference sequence). The CDR3 runs 14 residues.

This chain connects TRBV7-3 to TRBJ2-3; TRBD1 might be the D (6 bases). The CDR3 extends over 14 amino acids. CDR1 is SGHTA and CDR2 is FQGTGA in the germline V gene. Trimming shortened V by 5 bases and J by 1 base, and 10 bases separated the two germline ends. The CDR3 sequence is CASSLQGRTDTQYF. Written as DNA, the CDR3 is TGTGCCAGCAGCCTCCAGGGGCGCACAGATACGCAGTATTTT.

This rearrangement joins TRBV7-2 to TRBJ2-5; D may be TRBD1 or TRBD2 (5 bases each). V was clipped by 2 bases and J by 4 bases, with 11 bases between them. This CDR3 has 14 amino acids. Germline V lookup: CDR1 SGHTA, CDR2 FQGNSA. DNA of the CDR3: TGTGCCAGCAGCTTAATCTCGAGGGGAGAGACCCAGTACTTC. Amino acids: CASSLISRGETQYF.

This clonotype showed up just a few times. This sequence joins TRBV7-2 and TRBJ2-7; TRBD1 agrees at 7 bases. The junction had 8 bases not matched to a gene; V was cut back by 5 bases and J by 4 bases. The CDR3 consists of 14 residues. From germline, CDR1 is SGHTA and CDR2 FQGNSA. CDR3 bases: TGTGCCAGCAGCCGATACCGGACAGGATACGAGCAGTACGTC. It codes for CASSRYRTGYEQYV.

The rearrangement uses TRBV7-2 and TRBJ2-5; D tentatively fits TRBD1 or TRBD2 (5 bases each). This CDR3 is built from 13 residues. The germline V gene encodes CDR1 SGHTA and CDR2 FQGNSA. With 5 bases removed from V and 2 bases from J, the gap between germline ends came to 9 bases. This CDR3 reads CASSGGTQETQYF. CDR3 DNA sequence: TGTGCCAGCAGCGGGGGAACACAAGAGACCCAGTACTTC.

In this sample, this clonotype turned up many times. This chain links TRBV7-6 with TRBJ1-1; D is unresolved. The CDR3 extends over 13 amino acids. The V gene's germline CDR1 is SGHVS and CDR2 FNYEAQ. V lost 0 bases, J lost 3 bases, and 5 bases lay in between. CDR3 region: CASSLAVYTEAFF. The CDR3 nucleotides read TGTGCCAGCAGCTTAGCGGTGTACACTGAAGCTTTCTTT.

This clonotype was seen a few times. The chain recombines TRBV4-3 with TRBJ1-5; TRBD1 matches at 8 bases. The CDR3 runs 14 residues. V lost 3 bases and J lost 6; bases outside the gene matches: 4. Germline assignment: CDR1 LGHNA and CDR2 YSLEER. CDR3 sequence: CASSQDRVSQPQHF. CDR3 coding DNA: TGCGCCAGCAGCCAGGACAGGGTCAGTCAGCCCCAGCATTTT.

Ten or more counts support this clonotype. The rearrangement uses TRBV18 and TRBJ2-7; D remains unclear. V was clipped by 1 base and J by 3 bases, with 10 bases between them. The CDR3 is 14 residues long. From germline, CDR1 is KGHSH and CDR2 LQKENI. CDR3 bases: TGTGCCAGCTCACCACTCACCAGTAGCTACGAGCAGTACTTC. Translation gives CASSPLTSSYEQYF.

This chain links TRBV20-1 with TRBJ1-4; tentatively, D is TRBD1 (5 bases). This CDR3 region has 13 residues. CDR1 is DFQATT, CDR2 SNEGSKA, per germline (reference sequence). Trimming shortened V by 3 bases and J by 3 bases, and 8 bases separated the two germline ends. CDR3 residues: CSASGGANEKLFF. Here the CDR3 DNA reads TGCAGTGCTAGTGGGGGGGCTAATGAAAAACTGTTTTTT.

This clonotype was seen a handful of times. V gene TRBV6-1 combines with J gene TRBJ1-6, with TRBD1 matching over 7 bases. V was clipped by 8 bases and J by 3 bases; unmatched bases: 10. The V gene's germline CDR1 is MNHNS and CDR2 SASEGT. The CDR3 is made up of 16 amino acids. The CDR3 bases are TGTGCCAGCGGCGGGACAGCCCTCTTCTATAATTCACCCCTCCACTTT. It is translated as CASGGTALFYNSPLHF.

V gene TRBV15 combines with J gene TRBJ1-5, with no clear D. Germline V lookup: CDR1 LNHNV, CDR2 YYDKDF (reference sequence). V was clipped by 1 base and J by 0 bases, with 10 bases between them. This CDR3 contains 16 residues. In nucleotides, the CDR3 is TGTGCCACCAGCAGAGCCGGCGGCTATAGCAATCAGCCCCAGCATTTT. Amino acid sequence: CATSRAGGYSNQPQHF.

This clonotype was seen a few times. This rearrangement joins TRBV10-3 to TRBJ2-3; 7 bases are a match to TRBD2. The CDR3 consists of 16 residues. CDR1 is ENHRY, CDR2 SYGVKD, per germline. The J segment lost 2 bases and the V segment lost 4 bases, leaving 9 bases of the junction unmatched. CDR3: CAISGGSLAATDTQYF. The CDR3 DNA sequence: TGTGCCATCAGTGGAGGGTCCCTAGCGGCCACAGATACGCAGTATTTT.

This clonotype was picked up a small number of times. The chain has TRBV4-2 and TRBJ2-1, with D possibly TRBD2 on 6 matching bases. Trimming removed 5 bases from V and 5 bases from J, with 16 bases in between. The germline V gene has CDR1 LGHNA and CDR2 YNFKEQ. The length of the CDR3 is 15 residues. The chain's CDR3 is CASSGGNGNNNEQFF. In DNA, the CDR3 is TGTGCCAGCAGCGGAGGGAATGGCAACAACAATGAGCAGTTCTTC.

The chain links TRBV6-1 to TRBJ2-3, with 8 bases lining up with TRBD2. The CDR3 extends over 14 amino acids. CDR1 is MNHNS, CDR2 SASEGT, per germline. Trimming removed 2 bases from V and 4 bases from J; junction bases left unmatched: 2. This chain's CDR3 is CASSESGGSDTQYF. CDR3 DNA: TGTGCCAGCAGTGAAAGCGGGGGCTCAGATACGCAGTATTTT.

This chain connects TRBV15 to TRBJ2-5; unclear D gene. V gave up 0 bases and J gave up 2 bases, with 4 bases separating them. CDR3 length: 13 amino acids. Germline CDR1 and CDR2: LNHNV and YYDKDF (reference sequence). The CDR3 bases are TGTGCCACCAGCAGAGATGCTCAAGAGACCCAGTACTTC. As protein: CATSRDAQETQYF.